This T cell receptor beta chain was obtained from a study of cytomegalovirus exposure and HLA in healthy donors. Germline CDR1 is KGHSH and CDR2 is LQKENI. The CDR3 has 16 residues. V was clipped by 2 bases and J by 4 bases; unmatched bases: 5. Assay used: immunoSEQ multiplex PCR; TCRdb lists only in-frame clones, some missing. The sample has under 140,000 clones; more than 70% are singletons. This clone was picked up one time. The rearrangement links TRBV18 to TRBJ2-7, with 13 bases identical to TRBD2. The receptor was derived from a woman aged 18-30 years in good health and CMV-seronegative. Material: PBMCs. The CDR3 DNA sequence: TGTGCCAGCTCACCAAGGACTAGCGGGGGTTTTTACGAGCAGTACTTC. Translation: CASSPRTSGGFYEQYF. The whole variable domain, filled in from reference TRBV18 and TRBJ2-7, reads NAGVMQNPRHLVRRRGQEARLRCSPMKGHSHVYWYRQLPEEGLKFMVYLQKENIIDESGMPKERFSAEFPKEGPSILRIQQVVRGDSAAYFCASSPRTSGGFYEQYFGPGTRLTVT.